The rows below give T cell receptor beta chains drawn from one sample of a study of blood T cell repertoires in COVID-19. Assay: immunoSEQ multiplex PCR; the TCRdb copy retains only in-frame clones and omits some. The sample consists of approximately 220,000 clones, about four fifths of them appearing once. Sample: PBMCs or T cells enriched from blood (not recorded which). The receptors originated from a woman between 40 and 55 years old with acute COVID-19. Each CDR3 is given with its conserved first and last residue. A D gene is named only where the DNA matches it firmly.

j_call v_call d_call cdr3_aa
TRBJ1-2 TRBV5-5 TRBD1 CASSLDQTGGNGYTF
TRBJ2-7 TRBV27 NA CASSLRRDTGEQYF
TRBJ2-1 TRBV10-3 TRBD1 CAISFRDRGGNEQFF
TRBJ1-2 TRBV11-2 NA CASSEDNWAAGGYTF
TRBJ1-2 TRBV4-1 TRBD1 CASSQAGGISYGYTF
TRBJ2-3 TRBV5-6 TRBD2 CASSLTSGPTDTQYF
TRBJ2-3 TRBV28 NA CASHNRDTQYF
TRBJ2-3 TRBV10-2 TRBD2 CASSKGTSGWDTDTQYF
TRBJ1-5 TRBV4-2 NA CASSQDLQGNQPQHF
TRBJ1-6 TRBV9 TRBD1 CASSVGTGNSPLHF
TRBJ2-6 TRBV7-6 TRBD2 CASSPPLAGGPGANVLTF
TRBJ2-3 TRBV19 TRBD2 CASNSGGARTQYF
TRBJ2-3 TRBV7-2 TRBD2 CASSRLGGSPDTQYF
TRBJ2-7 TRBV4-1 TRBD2 CASSQPSGIEQYF
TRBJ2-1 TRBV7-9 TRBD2 CASSLVSGGRDEQFF
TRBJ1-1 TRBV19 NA CASMERTEAFF
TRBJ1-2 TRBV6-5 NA CASTQTENYGYTF
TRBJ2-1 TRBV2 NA CASSRTDYNEQFF
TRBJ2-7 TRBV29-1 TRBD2 CSAAGGPSGIYEQYF
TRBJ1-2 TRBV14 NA CASSQWDNDGYTF
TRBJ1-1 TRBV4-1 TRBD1 CASSQDPPGTGLAFF
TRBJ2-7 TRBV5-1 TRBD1 CASSFGQGDEQYF
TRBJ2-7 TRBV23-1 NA CASSQSRAPSTSYEQYF
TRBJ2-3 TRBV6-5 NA CASSLQLSSTDTQYF
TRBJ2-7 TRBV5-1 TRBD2 CASSPGLAGATEQYF
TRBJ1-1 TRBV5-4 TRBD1 CASSWALTPGQGEAFF
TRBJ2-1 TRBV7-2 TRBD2 CASSLRSGGANEQFF
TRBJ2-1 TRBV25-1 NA CASSEAVIWGAYNEQFF
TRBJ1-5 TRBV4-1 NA CASSQDSGMGNQPQHF
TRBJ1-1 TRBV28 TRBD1 CASSPQGVNTEAFF
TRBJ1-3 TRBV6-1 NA CASSEFRGVGGNTIYF
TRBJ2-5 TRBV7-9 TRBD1 CASSLATGMGRETQYF
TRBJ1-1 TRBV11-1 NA CASSLVTAKGAFF
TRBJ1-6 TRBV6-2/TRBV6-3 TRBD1 CASSSPQGTNSPLHF
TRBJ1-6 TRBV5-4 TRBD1 CASSPGTDYNSPLHF
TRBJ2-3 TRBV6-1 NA CASSERSGVRADTQYF
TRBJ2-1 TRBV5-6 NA CASSLAPRGSYNEQFF
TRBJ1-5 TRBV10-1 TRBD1 CAIFKDRGSYQPQHF
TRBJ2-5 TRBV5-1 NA CASSRPEGQETQYF
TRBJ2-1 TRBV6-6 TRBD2 CASSPTPTSGRADEQFF
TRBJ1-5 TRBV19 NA CASSARQEMDQPQHF
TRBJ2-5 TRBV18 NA CASSPTLGHQETQYF
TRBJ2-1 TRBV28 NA CASSSPGSGYNEQFF
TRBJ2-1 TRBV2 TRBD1 CASRVRQGAVYNEQFF
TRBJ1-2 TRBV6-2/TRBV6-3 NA CASSENSRSTF
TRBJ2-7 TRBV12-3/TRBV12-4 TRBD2 CASTKGLVQQYF
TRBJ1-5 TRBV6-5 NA CASSYDQGYQPQHF
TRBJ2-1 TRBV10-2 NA CASSEGGSSYNEQFF
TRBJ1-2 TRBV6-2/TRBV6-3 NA CASSYSTVSSNYGYTF
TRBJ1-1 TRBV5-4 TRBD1 CATIPTGAQTNTEAFF
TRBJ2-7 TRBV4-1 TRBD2 CASSQKTAAGSSYEQYF
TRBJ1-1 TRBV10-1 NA CASSVGGNTEAFF
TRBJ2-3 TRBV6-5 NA CASNSGGIDNTQYF
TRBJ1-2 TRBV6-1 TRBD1 CASSEGGQGIYGYTF
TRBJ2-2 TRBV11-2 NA CASSSQLVNTGELFF
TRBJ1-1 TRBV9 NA CASSVGALNTEAFF
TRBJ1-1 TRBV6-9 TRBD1 CASRTGVTEAFF
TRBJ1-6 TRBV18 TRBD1 CASSRDREGNSPLHF
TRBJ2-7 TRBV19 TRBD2 CASSPGLGFYEQYF
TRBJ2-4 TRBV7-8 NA CASSLAGGIQYF